The TCR beta chain described here comes from a study of blood T cell repertoires in COVID-19. As handled by the study authors: It was from reference gene primer amplification that nucleated cell counts were estimated. Sequencing was performed with immunoSEQ multiplex PCR; in TCRdb, only in-frame clones are kept and a portion is missing. That table furnishes V, J and clone size, whereas the DNA furnished D and trimming. Of about 250,000 clones listed, almost 85% were seen once; the top ten hold approximately 9.1%. The V gene lost 4 bases and the J gene lost 5 bases, with 14 bases spanning the gap. The CDR3 spans 14 residues. The germline CDR1 and CDR2 sequences are MNHEY and SVGAGI. Recruits, aged roughly 18 to 89 years, lived in 20 to 30 US areas. Cohort allocation depended upon clinical history that participants reported.

The sample was PBMCs or T cells enriched from blood (not recorded which). V is TRBV6-5 and J is TRBJ1-1; maybe TRBD1 (6 bases). This clonotype originated in a woman aged 45 to 65 with acute COVID-19. This CDR3 reads CASSFRGERTEAFF. CDR3 bases: TGTGCCAGCAGTTTCAGGGGAGAGAGGACTGAAGCTTTCTTT.